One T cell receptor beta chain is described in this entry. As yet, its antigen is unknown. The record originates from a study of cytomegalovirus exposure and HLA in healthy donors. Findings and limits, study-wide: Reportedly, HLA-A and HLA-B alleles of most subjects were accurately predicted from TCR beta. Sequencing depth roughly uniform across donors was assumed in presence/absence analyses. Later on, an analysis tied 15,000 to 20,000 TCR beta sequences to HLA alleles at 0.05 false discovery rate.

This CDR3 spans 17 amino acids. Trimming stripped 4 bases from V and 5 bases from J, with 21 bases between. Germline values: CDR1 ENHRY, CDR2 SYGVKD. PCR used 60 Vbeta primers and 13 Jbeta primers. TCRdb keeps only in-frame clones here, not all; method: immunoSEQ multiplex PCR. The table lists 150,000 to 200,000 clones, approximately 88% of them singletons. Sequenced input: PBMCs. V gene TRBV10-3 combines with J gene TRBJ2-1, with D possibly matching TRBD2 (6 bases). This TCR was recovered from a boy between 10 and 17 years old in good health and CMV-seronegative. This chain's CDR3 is CAISASPGLQQHNEQFF. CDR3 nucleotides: TGTGCCATCAGTGCCTCACCGGGACTGCAGCAACACAATGAGCAGTTCTTC.